One and the same sample provided the 20 T cell receptor beta chains below, sequenced in a study of cytomegalovirus exposure and HLA in healthy donors. PCR involved 60 Vbeta and 13 Jbeta primers. Method: immunoSEQ multiplex PCR; TCRdb's copy keeps in-frame clones and lacks some. Of 100,000 to 150,000 clones in the sample, approximately 75% were seen once. Sequenced sample: PBMCs. Receptor source: a young man in good health and CMV-seronegative.

The chain links TRBV7-9 to TRBJ2-2; tentatively, D is TRBD2 (6 bases). CDR3 length equals 16 residues. CDR1 is SEHNR, CDR2 FQNEAQ, per germline (reference sequence). The ends were cut back, 2 bases at V and 6 bases at J, with 16 bases in the middle. DNA of the CDR3: TGTGCCAGCAGCTTACTGGGGCAGGGAGGTGCCGGGGAGCTGTTTTTT. Encoded protein: CASSLLGQGGAGELFF.

The chain employs TRBV15 and TRBJ2-1; possible D gene TRBD1, 5 bases. This CDR3 has 12 residues. Germline loops: CDR1 LNHNV, CDR2 YYDKDF (reference sequence). V was shortened by 5 bases and J by 9 bases, with 11 bases between the two germline ends. The CDR3 DNA reads as TGTGCCACCAGCGCCATTGGGGCTGAGCAGTTCTTC. It is translated as CATSAIGAEQFF.

This chain joins TRBV9 and TRBJ1-2; maybe TRBD1 (6 bases). The CDR3 runs 16 residues. The V gene's germline CDR1 is SGDLS and CDR2 YYNGEE. The V gene lost 4 bases and the J gene lost 4 bases, with 20 bases spanning the gap. The CDR3 loop reads CASSPVGGARGYGYTF. The CDR3 nucleotides read TGTGCCAGCAGCCCAGTAGGTGGGGCCAGGGGCTATGGCTACACCTTC.

This clone appeared a few times. This rearrangement joins TRBV4-3 to TRBJ2-7; maybe TRBD1 (6 bases). With 0 bases removed from V and 7 bases from J, the gap between germline ends came to 13 bases. Germline CDR1 is LGHNA and CDR2 is YSLEER. CDR3 length: 14 amino acids. CDR3 protein: CASSQDLRGLEQYF. Written as DNA, the CDR3 is TGCGCCAGCAGCCAAGACCTCAGGGGTCTGGAGCAGTACTTC.

The chain is built from TRBV9 and TRBJ2-7; 11 bases line up with TRBD1. From germline, CDR1 is SGDLS and CDR2 YYNGEE. The CDR3 covers 14 residues. Losses at the gene ends were 4 bases for V and 6 bases for J; bases not matched to a gene: 6. The CDR3 loop is CASSFRDRGFEQYF. CDR3 nucleotide sequence: TGTGCCAGCAGCTTCCGGGACAGGGGGTTCGAGCAGTACTTC.

The chain employs TRBV5-1 and TRBJ2-7; TRBD1 matches 10 bases. The CDR3 has 14 residues. In germline, CDR1 is SGHRS, CDR2 YFSETQ. With 1 base clipped from V and 5 bases from J, the junction kept 3 bases outside the gene matches. CDR3 region: CASSLWTGGNEQYF. The CDR3 DNA is TGCGCCAGCAGCTTGTGGACAGGGGGGAACGAGCAGTACTTC.

CDR3 amino acids: CASSQESGGAKNIQYF. The DNA for the CDR3 is TGCGCCAGCAGCCAAGAATCGGGGGGGGCCAAAAACATTCAGTACTTC. The rearrangement joins TRBV4-1 to TRBJ2-4, with 8 bases lining up with TRBD2. The V and J ends lost 0 bases and 1 base, in that order; junction bases with no gene match: 2. This CDR3 contains 16 residues. Germline loops: CDR1 MGHRA, CDR2 YSYEKL.

The chain has TRBV10-3 and TRBJ2-7; D is uncertain. V lost 3 bases to trimming and J lost 4 bases, with 7 bases between them. Germline V lookup: CDR1 ENHRY, CDR2 SYGVKD. This CDR3 spans 12 amino acids. The DNA of the CDR3 is TGTGCCATCAGTGATCAGTGGTACGAGCAGTACTTC. Translated, it gives CAISDQWYEQYF.

This clone has more than one count but fewer than ten. The gene calls are TRBV7-9 and TRBJ2-3; D gene ambiguous. From germline, CDR1 is SEHNR and CDR2 FQNEAQ (reference sequence). The V and J ends lost 3 bases and 0 bases respectively, with 7 bases between them. CDR3 length: 14 amino acids. The CDR3 coding sequence is TGTGCCAGCAGCTTCCCGTCTAGCACAGATACGCAGTATTTT. This encodes CASSFPSSTDTQYF.

This clone was seen a few times. The V gene is TRBV2, the J gene TRBJ1-2; maybe TRBD1 (5 bases). Germline V gene lookup returns CDR1 SNHLY and CDR2 FYNNEI. This CDR3 has 14 residues. Between the trimmed V and J ends, which lost 4 bases and 4 bases, there was a span of 13 bases. The CDR3 region is CASSGGGSSYGYTF. CDR3 nucleotide sequence: TGTGCCAGCAGTGGGGGGGGGAGTAGCTATGGCTACACCTTC.

The chain has TRBV5-1 and TRBJ2-7, with 9 bases lining up with TRBD1. Germline V gene sequence: CDR1 SGHRS, CDR2 YFSETQ. The CDR3 is made up of 14 amino acids. The J segment lost 6 bases and the V segment lost 6 bases, leaving 10 bases of the junction unmatched. This chain's CDR3 is CASTAGTGWSEQYF. CDR3 bases: TGCGCCAGCACCGCCGGGACAGGGTGGTCCGAGCAGTACTTC.

This clone was seen just once. V gene TRBV29-1 combines with J gene TRBJ2-3; TRBD2 matches 11 bases. Germline CDR1 reads SQVTM; CDR2 reads ANQGSEA. The trim removed 3 bases at V and 2 bases at J, leaving 7 bases unmatched. CDR3 length: 16 residues. The CDR3 sequence is CSVEGPSGGPTDTQYF. The CDR3 DNA follows: TGCAGCGTTGAGGGTCCTAGCGGGGGGCCCACAGATACGCAGTATTTT.

The chain employs TRBV28 and TRBJ2-7, with 11 nucleotides matching TRBD1. Germline V gene lookup returns CDR1 MDHEN and CDR2 SYDVKM. The V gene end was trimmed by 5 bases and the J gene end by 5 bases; junction bases not matched to a gene: 8. The CDR3 covers 15 residues. The CDR3 here is CASSAGQGVAHEQYF. CDR3 DNA: TGTGCCAGCAGTGCGGGACAGGGGGTCGCCCACGAGCAGTACTTC.

V usage is TRBV5-4 and J usage is TRBJ1-4; possible D gene TRBD1, 6 bases. The CDR3 is 14 residues long. Trimming took 4 bases from V and 2 from J, leaving 9 bases between them. CDR1 and CDR2 from the germline V gene are SGHNT and YYREEE (reference sequence). Written as DNA, the CDR3 is TGTGCCAGCAGCACCCAGGGGACTAATGAAAAACTGTTTTTT. This sequence encodes CASSTQGTNEKLFF.

The chain links TRBV5-1 to TRBJ1-1; D unclear. The V gene lost 0 bases and the J gene lost 0 bases, with 9 bases spanning the gap. This CDR3 is built from 15 residues. Germline CDR1 is SGHRS and CDR2 is YFSETQ. The DNA for the CDR3 is TGCGCCAGCAGCTTGGGCGTCCCGATGAACACTGAAGCTTTCTTT. This sequence encodes CASSLGVPMNTEAFF.

This clone was observed a single time. This rearrangement joins TRBV4-1 to TRBJ1-2, with 8 bases fitting TRBD1. The CDR3 contains 16 residues. The V gene's germline CDR1 is MGHRA and CDR2 YSYEKL. Losses at the gene ends were 3 bases for V and 7 bases for J; bases not matched to a gene: 13. CDR3 nucleotide sequence: TGCGCCAGCAGCCAGACCCCGGGACAGGCGACCTTTGGCTACACCTTC. Its translation is CASSQTPGQATFGYTF.

The gene calls are TRBV29-1 and TRBJ2-2, with a tentative D call TRBD2 (6 bases). The germline gives CDR1 SQVTM, CDR2 ANQGSEA. V was trimmed by 7 bases and J by 7 bases, leaving 16 bases between them. The CDR3 runs to 13 residues. The chain's CDR3 is CSAAPGSVGELFF. The CDR3 DNA follows: TGCAGCGCTGCCCCCGGGAGCGTCGGGGAGCTGTTTTTT.

The rearrangement joins TRBV19 to TRBJ2-7, with D possibly TRBD1 on 5 matching bases. This CDR3 has 14 amino acids. CDR1 and CDR2 from the germline V gene are LNHDA and SQIVND (reference sequence). V was trimmed by 3 bases and J by 4 bases, leaving 13 bases between them. CDR3 region: CASSMTADSYEQYF. The CDR3 nucleotides are TGTGCCAGTAGTATGACGGCCGACAGTTACGAGCAGTACTTC.

This clone has a handful of counts. The chain has TRBV10-3 and TRBJ1-5, with D maybe TRBD1 (6 bases). Germline CDR1 is ENHRY and CDR2 is SYGVKD. The V and J ends lost 10 bases and 2 bases respectively, with 12 bases between them. The CDR3 covers 13 residues. CDR3 in amino acids: CATDSGGNQPQHF. CDR3 DNA sequence: TGTGCCACGGACTCAGGGGGCAATCAGCCCCAGCATTTT.

This clone was seen a few times. The chain joins TRBV5-6 to TRBJ2-7; 12 bases fit TRBD1. V lost 3 bases, J lost 7 bases, and 8 bases stayed unmatched. The CDR3 consists of 15 residues. CDR1 and CDR2 (germline): SGHDT, YYEEEE. The CDR3 spells CASSWEGQGAGEQYF. DNA for the CDR3: TGTGCCAGCAGCTGGGAGGGACAGGGGGCAGGAGAGCAGTACTTC.